This T cell receptor (beta chain) was observed in a study of control samples from healthy donors and cancer patients. TCRdb keeps only in-frame clones here, not all; method: immunoSEQ multiplex PCR. The table has roughly 80,000 clones, around 92% seen once. CDR3 length: 14 residues. Germline assignment: CDR1 MNHEY and CDR2 SVGAGI. Trimming took off 5 bases at V and 5 bases at J, with 12 bases between the two ends. Material: blood. The receptor was isolated from a man aged 50 to 59 in good health. The chain has TRBV6-5 and TRBJ2-2; D perhaps matches TRBD1 (6 bases). The CDR3 protein is CASSPGVGTGELFF. The CDR3 DNA sequence: TGTGCCAGCAGTCCAGGGGTCGGGACCGGGGAGCTGTTTTTT.